Listed below are T cell receptor beta chains from one sample, sequenced in a study of patients and donors after allogeneic stem cell transplantation. Via MiXCR, TCRdb re-called the RT-PCR reads, giving one row per CDR3 protein. In the table there are over 350,000 distinct CDR3 sequences, under 20% of which are singletons. Sequenced input: blood, either unsorted or a sorted T cell fraction (not recorded which). The receptors derive from a human donor who was either an allogeneic HSCT recipient or a stem cell or donor lymphocyte infusion donor (not recorded which). It is not recorded whose cells these are; they may come from a transplant donor. Both conserved end residues are part of each CDR3. A D gene is named only where the DNA matches it firmly. The size entry is marked missing in some rows and otherwise reads once, few, many or a size class.

>TRBJ1-4|14|once|TRBV7-9|NA
CASSLGRESEKLFF
TGTGCCAGCAGCTTAGGCAGGGAGAGTGAAAAACTGTTTTTT
>TRBJ1-2|16|many|TRBV7-9|NA
CASSPVAGNFFYGYTF
TGTGCCAGCAGCCCCGTGGCAGGAAATTTTTTCTATGGCTACACCTTC
>TRBJ2-7|13|few|TRBV20-1|NA
CSASGRSSYEQYF
TGCAGTGCTAGTGGGAGAAGCTCCTACGAGCAGTACTTC
>TRBJ1-1|13|NA|TRBV5-4|NA
CASSLALGTEAFF
TGTGCCAGCAGCTTGGCTTTGGGGACTGAAGCTTTCTTT
>TRBJ1-3|15|NA|TRBV20-1|TRBD1
CSAGRDSRSGNTIYF
TGCAGTGCTGGACGGGACAGCCGCTCTGGAAACACCATATATTTT
>TRBJ2-3|15|few|TRBV20-1|NA
CSANRDESSTDTQYF
TGCAGTGCTAATCGGGACGAATCTAGCACAGATACGCAGTATTTT
>TRBJ2-7|17|NA|TRBV5-1|TRBD2
CASSHERFRRGAYEQYF
TGCGCCAGCAGCCACGAGCGTTTTCGTCGGGGGGCCTACGAGCAGTACTTC
>TRBJ1-1|14|NA|TRBV4-1|NA
CASSQERSYTEAFF
TGCGCCAGCAGCCAAGAGAGGTCATACACTGAAGCTTTCTTT
>TRBJ2-2|16|NA|TRBV19|TRBD2
CASRPPGLGKTGELFF
TGTGCCAGTAGGCCGCCGGGACTAGGAAAGACCGGGGAGCTGTTTTTT
>TRBJ2-1|17|NA|TRBV6-5|TRBD2
CASSYESSGRIGNEQFF
TGTGCCAGCAGTTACGAATCTAGCGGGAGGATAGGCAATGAGCAGTTCTTC
>TRBJ1-1|15|few|TRBV7-9|NA
CASSLAIGGSTEAFF
TGTGCCAGCAGCTTAGCGATTGGGGGGTCCACTGAAGCTTTCTTT
>TRBJ2-1|14|few|TRBV20-1|NA
CSARALGRYNEQFF
TGCAGTGCTAGAGCCCTCGGACGATACAATGAGCAGTTCTTC
>TRBJ2-2|18|few|TRBV24-1|TRBD1
CATSDFRGSTSNTGELFF
TGTGCCACCAGTGATTTCAGGGGGTCTACCTCTAACACCGGGGAGCTGTTTTTT
>TRBJ2-3|13|few|TRBV20-1|NA
CSAVLTGTDTQYF
TGCAGTGCTGTCCTGACCGGAACAGATACGCAGTATTTT
>TRBJ2-5|13|many|TRBV10-3|NA
CAISAVGRETQYF
TGTGCCATCAGTGCTGTAGGGCGAGAGACCCAGTACTTC
>TRBJ2-5|15|many|TRBV27|NA
CASSLNRDLRETQYF
TGTGCCAGCAGTTTAAACAGGGACCTCCGAGAGACCCAGTACTTC
>TRBJ1-1|14|few|TRBV7-9|NA
CASSLAIGDTEAFF
TGTGCCAGCAGCTTAGCGATCGGGGACACTGAAGCTTTCTTT
>TRBJ1-1|15|few|TRBV4-1|NA
CASSHNPSARTEAFF
TGCGCCAGCAGCCATAACCCCTCGGCGCGAACTGAAGCTTTCTTT
>TRBJ1-1|14|few|TRBV12-3/TRBV12-4|NA
CASSFRGVNTEAFF
TGTGCCAGCAGTTTCAGGGGAGTGAACACTGAAGCTTTCTTT
>TRBJ2-1|15|many|TRBV24-1|TRBD1
CASEPGQAFNNEQFF
TGTGCCTCCGAACCGGGACAGGCATTCAACAATGAGCAGTTCTTC
>TRBJ2-7|13|NA|TRBV20-1|TRBD1
CSASPTGVYEQYF
TGCAGTGCTAGCCCGACAGGGGTCTACGAGCAGTACTTC
>TRBJ1-1|17|many|TRBV7-9|TRBD1
CASSLVRTGNMNTEAFF
TGTGCCAGCAGCTTAGTCCGGACAGGGAACATGAACACTGAAGCTTTCTTT
>TRBJ1-5|14|few|TRBV4-1|NA
CASSQIDSNQPQHF
TGCGCCAGCAGCCAGATCGACAGCAATCAGCCCCAGCATTTT
>TRBJ1-4|15|few|TRBV7-9|NA
CASSHLSTANEKLFF
TGTGCCAGCAGCCACCTGTCTACGGCTAATGAAAAACTGTTTTTT
>TRBJ2-3|14|NA|TRBV6-1|NA
CASRTNTYSDTQYF
TGTGCCAGCAGGACTAACACATATTCAGATACGCAGTATTTT
>TRBJ2-7|14|few|TRBV5-1|NA
CASSGTGSWNEQYF
TGCGCCAGCAGCGGAACAGGGAGTTGGAACGAGCAGTACTTC
>TRBJ2-2|12|many|TRBV3-1|NA
CARQGNTGELFF
TGTGCCAGACAGGGAAACACCGGGGAGCTGTTTTTT
>TRBJ1-2|12|few|TRBV9|NA
CASSVGPDGGTF
TGTGCCAGCAGCGTAGGTCCGGACGGTGGCACCTTC
>TRBJ1-4|13|NA|TRBV29-1|TRBD1
CSVAGQGNEKLFF
TGCAGCGTTGCAGGACAGGGGAATGAAAAACTGTTTTTT
>TRBJ1-2|15|NA|TRBV18|NA
CASSLLGDGNYGYTF
TGTGCCAGCTCCCTCTTGGGTGACGGTAACTATGGCTACACCTTC
>TRBJ2-3|8|NA|TRBV20-1|NA
CKTDTQYF
TGCAAAACAGATACGCAGTATTTT
>TRBJ2-1|14|NA|TRBV12-3/TRBV12-4|NA
CASNFGVPDNEQFF
TGTGCCAGCAACTTTGGGGTACCGGACAATGAGCAGTTCTTC
>TRBJ1-2|15|NA|TRBV12-3/TRBV12-4|NA
CASSLGRGTNYGYTF
TGTGCCAGCAGTTTAGGTCGGGGGACTAACTATGGCTACACCTTC
>TRBJ2-1|14|few|TRBV5-6|NA
CASSLRDAYNEQFF
TGTGCCAGCAGCTTGAGGGACGCCTACAATGAGCAGTTCTTC
>TRBJ1-2|13|few|TRBV6-5|NA
CASSYPGQYGYTF
TGTGCCAGCAGTTACCCCGGACAGTATGGCTACACCTTC
>TRBJ2-1|14|many|TRBV10-3|TRBD2
CAIMDSGGGNEQFF
TGTGCCATCATGGATAGCGGGGGAGGAAATGAGCAGTTCTTC
>TRBJ2-1|14|NA|TRBV29-1|NA
CSALRDISYNEQFF
TGCAGCGCCCTCCGGGACATCTCCTACAATGAGCAGTTCTTC
>TRBJ2-7|13|few|TRBV20-1|TRBD1
CSAPGTDQIEQYF
TGCAGTGCTCCCGGGACAGACCAAATCGAGCAGTACTTC
>TRBJ1-5|17|NA|TRBV7-7|NA
CASSPGWRGRINQPQHF
TGTGCTAGCAGCCCCGGTTGGAGGGGGAGGATCAATCAGCCCCAGCATTTT
>TRBJ2-7|13|few|TRBV5-1|NA
CASAWDSGYEQYF
TGCGCCAGTGCCTGGGACTCAGGCTACGAGCAGTACTTC
>TRBJ1-2|14|NA|TRBV12-3/TRBV12-4|NA
CASRSKGNANGYTF
TGTGCCAGCAGATCCAAGGGGAATGCAAATGGCTACACCTTC
>TRBJ1-6|15|few|TRBV12-3/TRBV12-4|TRBD1
CASSLGQGAESPLHF
TGTGCCAGCAGTTTAGGACAGGGGGCGGAATCACCCCTCCACTTT
>TRBJ2-7|19|many|TRBV7-2|NA
CASSLAVEQWGGSSYEQYF
TGTGCCAGCAGCTTAGCGGTGGAGCAGTGGGGAGGATCCTCCTACGAGCAGTACTTC
>TRBJ2-3|15|NA|TRBV5-1|TRBD1
CASSPGTARTDTQYF
TGCGCCAGCAGCCCCGGGACAGCCAGGACAGATACGCAGTATTTT
>TRBJ2-1|13|few|TRBV19|NA
CASSWPTYNEQFF
TGTGCCAGTAGTTGGCCTACCTACAATGAGCAGTTCTTC